This record covers a single T cell receptor (beta chain). The antigen is not known. V lost 4 bases and J 8 bases, leaving 9 bases between the germline ends. Germline CDR1 and CDR2: MNHEY and SVGAGI. CDR3 length: 13 amino acids. The record originates from a study of T cells after yellow fever vaccination. About the research overall: The fractions with low cell numbers were processed using SMART-Seq v4 Ultra Low Input. Overall study findings and caveats: Relatively few clonotypes were ones that appeared in both CD4 and CD8 compartments.

TCRdb passed the 5' RACE reads through MiXCR, listing each CDR3 protein once. Of about 340,000 distinct CDR3 sequences in the sample, over 8% were seen once. The sequence was obtained from a man aged 18 to 35 who received the YFV17D yellow fever vaccine. The sequencing here drew on PBMCs, taken on the day of the first yellow fever vaccination. The chain has TRBV6-5 and TRBJ1-6, with D perhaps TRBD1 (5 bases). The CDR3 reads CASSSGFDSPLHF. CDR3 DNA: TGTGCCAGCAGTTCAGGGTTCGATTCACCCCTCCACTTT.